This T cell receptor (beta chain) was sequenced during a study of T cell responses to AZD1222 COVID-19 vaccine. Measured with immunoSEQ multiplex PCR; TCRdb has only the in-frame clones, and not every one. The data show approximately 150,000 clones, with over 90% seen just once and under 2.5% held by the top ten. Sample: peripheral blood, taken on day 0 of AZD1222 vaccination. This TCR was sampled from an adult in good health.

The chain's CDR3 is CASRLDRGQDEQYF. The DNA of the CDR3 is TGTGCCAGCAGACTCGACAGGGGGCAGGACGAGCAGTACTTC. The chain links TRBV6-6 to TRBJ2-7; 10 nucleotides line up with TRBD1. The ends lost 6 bases at V and 5 bases at J; junction bases unmatched: 7. CDR3 size: 14 residues. The germline CDR1 and CDR2 sequences are MNHNY and SVGAGI (reference sequence).